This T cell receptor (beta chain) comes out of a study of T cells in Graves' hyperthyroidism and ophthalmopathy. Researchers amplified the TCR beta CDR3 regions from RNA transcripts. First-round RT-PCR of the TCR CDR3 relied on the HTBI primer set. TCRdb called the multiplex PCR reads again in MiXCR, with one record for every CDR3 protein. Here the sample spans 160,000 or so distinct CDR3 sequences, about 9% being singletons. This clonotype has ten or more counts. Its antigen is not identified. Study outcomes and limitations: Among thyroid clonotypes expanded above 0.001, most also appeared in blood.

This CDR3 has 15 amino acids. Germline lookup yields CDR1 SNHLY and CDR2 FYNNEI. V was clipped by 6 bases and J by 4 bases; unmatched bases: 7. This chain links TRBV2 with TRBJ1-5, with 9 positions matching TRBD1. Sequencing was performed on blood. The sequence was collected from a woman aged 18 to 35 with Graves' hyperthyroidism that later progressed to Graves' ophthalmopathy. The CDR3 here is CASRAGQGRNQPQHF. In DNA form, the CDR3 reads TGTGCCAGCAGAGCGGGACAGGGAAGGAATCAGCCCCAGCATTTT.